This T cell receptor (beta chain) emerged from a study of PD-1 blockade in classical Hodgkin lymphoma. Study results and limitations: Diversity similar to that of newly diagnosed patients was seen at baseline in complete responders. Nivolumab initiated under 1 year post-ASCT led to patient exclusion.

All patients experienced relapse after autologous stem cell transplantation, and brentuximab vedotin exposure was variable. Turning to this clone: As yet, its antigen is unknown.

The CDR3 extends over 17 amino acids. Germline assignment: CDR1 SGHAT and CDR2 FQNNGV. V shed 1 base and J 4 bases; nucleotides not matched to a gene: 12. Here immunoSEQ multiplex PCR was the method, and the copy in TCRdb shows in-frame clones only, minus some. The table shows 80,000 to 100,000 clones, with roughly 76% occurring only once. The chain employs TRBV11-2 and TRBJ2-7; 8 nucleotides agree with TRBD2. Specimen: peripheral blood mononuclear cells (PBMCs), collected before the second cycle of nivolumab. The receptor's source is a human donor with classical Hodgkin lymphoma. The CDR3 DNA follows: TGTGCCAGCAGCTTAGGGATTAGGGTTAGCGGGGCTTACGAGCAGTACTTC. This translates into CASSLGIRVSGAYEQYF.